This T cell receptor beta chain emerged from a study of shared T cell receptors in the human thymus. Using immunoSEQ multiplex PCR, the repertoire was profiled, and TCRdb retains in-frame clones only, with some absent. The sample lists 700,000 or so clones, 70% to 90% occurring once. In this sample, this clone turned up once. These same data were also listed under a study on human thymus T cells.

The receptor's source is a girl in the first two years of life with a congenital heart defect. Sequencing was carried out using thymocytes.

The CDR3: CASSFGQGPTNQPQHF. CDR3 in DNA: TGTGCCAGCAGCTTTGGACAGGGACCGACCAATCAGCCCCAGCATTTT. The rearrangement joins TRBV5-5 to TRBJ1-5; 8 bases map to TRBD1. This CDR3 is 16 amino acids long. Germline values: CDR1 SGHKS, CDR2 YYEKEE (reference sequence). Trimming cost V 2 bases and J 3 bases; bases outside gene matches: 7.